Presented here are 8 T cell receptor beta chains from one specimen sequenced in a study of T cells in Graves' hyperthyroidism and ophthalmopathy. It was RNA transcripts that yielded the amplified TCR beta CDR3 regions. Using the HTBI primer set, a first-round RT-PCR was run on the TCR CDR3. In TCRdb, the multiplex PCR reads were re-called with MiXCR into one record per CDR3 protein. The table shows around 500,000 distinct CDR3 sequences, with 14% occurring only once. Input material: blood. The receptors originated from a woman aged 40-49 years with Graves' hyperthyroidism.

This clonotype was recorded at least ten times. The chain recombines TRBV30 with TRBJ2-1; 9 nucleotides match TRBD2. With 0 bases clipped from V and 2 bases from J, the junction kept 5 bases outside the gene matches. CDR3 length equals 16 residues. Per germline, CDR1 GTSNPN and CDR2 SVGIG (reference sequence). This CDR3 reads CAWSVGGGRAYNEQFF. The CDR3 DNA follows: TGTGCCTGGAGTGTAGGGGGCGGGAGGGCCTACAATGAGCAGTTCTTC.

This clonotype was observed at least ten times. The V gene is TRBV7-9, the J gene TRBJ1-4, with D maybe TRBD1 (6 bases). Per germline, CDR1 SEHNR and CDR2 FQNEAQ (reference sequence). Between the trimmed V and J ends, which lost 5 bases and 6 bases, there was a span of 16 bases. The CDR3 loop spans 15 amino acids. CDR3 bases: TGTGCCAGCAGCCCCAACAGGGCTAGGGATGAAAAACTGTTTTTT. Protein product: CASSPNRARDEKLFF. Full variable domain (missing parts from reference TRBV7-9 and TRBJ1-4): DTGVSQNPRHKITKRGQNVTFRCDPISEHNRLYWYRQTLGQGPEFLTYFQNEAQLEKSRLLSDRFSAERPKGSFSTLEIQRTEQGDSAMYLCASSPNRARDEKLFFGSGTQLSVL.

This clonotype was counted many times. This chain uses TRBV12-3 or TRBV12-4 with TRBJ1-3; D gene uncertain. V gave up 5 bases and J gave up 0 bases, with 8 bases separating them. The CDR3 length is 14 residues. CDR3 residues: CASSRRTSGNTIYF. As DNA, the CDR3 is TGTGCCAGCAGTCGGAGGACCTCTGGAAACACCATATATTTT.

Ten or more counts support this clonotype. The chain joins TRBV12-3 or TRBV12-4 to TRBJ2-1; D uncertain. V lost 6 bases, J lost 3 bases, and 15 bases lay in between. CDR3 length equals 15 residues. The CDR3 DNA is TGTGCCAGCAGCGAAGCCAACGAAGTCTACAATGAGCAGTTCTTC. It codes for CASSEANEVYNEQFF.

The table lists this clonotype with many counts. This chain uses TRBV27 with TRBJ2-7, with TRBD2 identical over 7 bases. The length of the CDR3 is 15 residues. J lost 0 bases, V lost 7 bases, and 9 bases had no gene match. Germline loops: CDR1 MNHEY, CDR2 SMNVEV (reference sequence). The CDR3 nucleotides are TGTGCCAGCACCTGGGAGGGAGGGAGCTCCTACGAGCAGTACTTC. Its translation is CASTWEGGSSYEQYF.

With regard to this clonotype: This may stem from a read error, because a much larger clone lies one nucleotide away. The chain is built from TRBV30 and TRBJ1-2; 7 nucleotides line up with TRBD1. The trim removed 2 bases at V and 1 base at J, leaving 10 bases unmatched. The germline CDR1 and CDR2 sequences are GTSNPN and SVGIG (reference sequence). The CDR3 length is 16 residues. The CDR3 nucleotides read TGTGCCTGGAGTCCCCTCGGGACAGCCCTTAACTATGGCTACACCTTC. As protein: CAWSPLGTALNYGYTF.

This clonotype was seen at least ten times. The chain couples TRBV7-3 to TRBJ2-1; D is perhaps TRBD1 (6 bases). Germline loops: CDR1 SGHTA, CDR2 FQGTGA. V lost 5 bases and J lost 9, with 14 bases in between. The CDR3 extends over 13 amino acids. The CDR3 DNA reads TGTGCCAGCAGCCTCGGGACAAACGGTGAGCAGTTCTTC. Residues: CASSLGTNGEQFF.

This clonotype was recorded at least ten times. This chain joins TRBV6-1 and TRBJ2-7, with D perhaps matching TRBD1 (7 bases). The V gene's germline CDR1 is MNHNS and CDR2 SASEGT. V lost 8 bases and J 4 bases, leaving 15 bases between the germline ends. The CDR3 runs 13 residues. CDR3 amino acids: CASLRGRGYEQYF. The CDR3 DNA reads as TGTGCCAGCCTGCGGGGCAGGGGGTACGAGCAGTACTTC.